This T cell receptor (beta chain) was profiled in a study of cytomegalovirus exposure and HLA in healthy donors. V lost 5 bases, J lost 4 bases, and 14 bases lay in between. The CDR3 is 14 residues long. The germline V gene has CDR1 MNHEY and CDR2 SVGAGI. Likely unrecorded immune exposures existed in these nominally healthy donors. PCR was performed using 60 Vbeta and 13 Jbeta primers. Profiled with immunoSEQ multiplex PCR; TCRdb holds only in-frame clones, not every one. The data contain more than 100,000 clones, 60% to 85% of them seen just once; the ten biggest clones take up 2.7%. Notes on the study in general: TCR association rates varied by HLA locus in a later analysis, with DRB1 highest and HLA-C lowest. No immune exposure information besides CMV serostatus was available. A reported reduction in N-insertions relative to the roughly 710-donor mean was seen in an Asian-associated ancestry cluster in a later analysis.

Details on this clone: The antigen is unknown.

This chain uses TRBV6-5 with TRBJ1-2; no definite D call. This TCR came from a woman aged 40-49 years in good health and CMV-seropositive. Input material: PBMCs. The CDR3 bases are TGTGCCAGCAGTGACGCGCCGGGAGCCTATGGCTACACCTTC. It codes for CASSDAPGAYGYTF.